These 20 T cell receptor beta chains were all obtained from the same sample, sequenced in a study of cytomegalovirus exposure and HLA in healthy donors. 60 Vbeta and 13 Jbeta primers were used in PCR. The repertoire was sequenced with immunoSEQ multiplex PCR; TCRdb's copy has only in-frame clones and lacks some. Of approximately 110,000 clones listed, more than 60% are singletons. The specimen was PBMCs. The receptor set was obtained from a woman aged 40 to 50 in good health and CMV-seronegative.

The chain combines TRBV30 with TRBJ1-1; tentative D call: TRBD1 (5 bases). V lost 2 bases to trimming and J lost 1 base, with 8 bases between them. Germline CDR1 and CDR2: GTSNPN and SVGIG (reference sequence). The CDR3 is 13 amino acids. The CDR3 coding sequence is TGTGCCTGGAGTCGGCAGGGGAACACTGAAGCTTTCTTT. Translating it yields CAWSRQGNTEAFF.

This clone has just one count. The chain combines TRBV7-2 with TRBJ1-2, with 7 bases identical to TRBD1. J gave up 5 bases and V 1 base, and 4 bases lay outside the gene matches. Germline CDR1 SGHTA, CDR2 FQGNSA. There are 14 residues in the CDR3. DNA of the CDR3: TGTGCCAGCAGCTTAGTCGGGACAGAATATGGCTACACCTTC. It codes for CASSLVGTEYGYTF.

The chain recombines TRBV7-3 with TRBJ2-7; 7 bases are shared with TRBD2. V shed 1 base, J shed 0 bases, and the junction held 3 bases outside the gene matches. The CDR3 extends over 15 amino acids. The germline V gene has CDR1 SGHTA and CDR2 FQGTGA. CDR3 loop: CASSLMAGDSYEQYF. The CDR3 nucleotides read TGTGCCAGCAGCTTAATGGCGGGGGACTCCTACGAGCAGTACTTC.

This chain joins TRBV6-1 and TRBJ2-5; 12 bases are a match to TRBD2. There are 15 residues in the CDR3. The germline V gene encodes CDR1 MNHNS and CDR2 SASEGT. J was trimmed by 7 bases and V by 7 bases; bases with no gene match: 10. The CDR3 spells CASTGSSGGAGTQYF. The CDR3 DNA reads TGTGCCAGCACTGGTTCTAGCGGGGGGGCAGGGACCCAGTACTTC.

This rearrangement joins TRBV5-4 to TRBJ2-7; 7 positions match TRBD2. The germline V gene has CDR1 SGHNT and CDR2 YYREEE (reference sequence). This CDR3 has 13 residues. J was trimmed by 4 bases and V by 4 bases; bases with no gene match: 5. CDR3 coding DNA: TGTGCCAGCAGCCCCAGCGGGACTTACGAGCAGTACTTC. This gives the protein CASSPSGTYEQYF.

Points on this clone: Other DNA sequences in this specimen translate into the identical CDR3. V is TRBV7-2 and J is TRBJ2-7; TRBD2 matches 12 bases. Germline-derived CDR1 and CDR2 are SGHTA and FQGNSA. The CDR3 spans 15 residues. V was clipped by 1 base and J by 7 bases; unmatched bases: 5. The CDR3 here is CASSLVTSGGGEQYF. For the CDR3, the DNA is TGTGCCAGCAGCTTAGTGACTAGCGGGGGAGGGGAGCAGTACTTC.

V usage is TRBV7-3 and J usage is TRBJ2-1, with 8 positions matching TRBD2. V was clipped by 4 bases and J by 5 bases; unmatched bases: 7. The CDR3 has 15 residues. The germline gives CDR1 SGHTA, CDR2 FQGTGA. The chain's CDR3 is CASSSSGSDHNEQFF. The CDR3 DNA sequence: TGTGCCAGCAGCTCGAGCGGGAGTGACCACAATGAGCAGTTCTTC.

Concerning this clone: Other DNA sequences in the sample encode the same CDR3. This sequence joins TRBV7-6 and TRBJ2-2; TRBD2 aligns across 8 bases. The germline gives CDR1 SGHVS, CDR2 FNYEAQ. The CDR3 is 15 amino acids. J gave up 1 base and V 3 bases, and 1 base lay outside the gene matches. The DNA of the CDR3 is TGTGCCAGCAGCTTGGCGGGAGGGAACACCGGGGAGCTGTTTTTT. Protein: CASSLAGGNTGELFF.

The count of this clone is one. V is TRBV9 and J is TRBJ1-4, with unresolved D. This CDR3 has 16 amino acids. V lost 4 bases and J lost 0, with 13 bases in between. Germline V gene sequence: CDR1 SGDLS, CDR2 YYNGEE. CDR3 sequence (DNA): TGTGCCAGCAGCTTGGTGGCAGATGCAACTAATGAAAAACTGTTTTTT. It encodes CASSLVADATNEKLFF.

The chain combines TRBV2 with TRBJ2-2; 8 nucleotides align to TRBD2. Germline-derived CDR1 and CDR2 are SNHLY and FYNNEI. Losses at the gene ends were 9 bases for V and 1 base for J; bases not matched to a gene: 4. CDR3 length: 14 residues. This chain's CDR3 is CARNSGENTGELFF. The CDR3 region has the DNA TGTGCCAGGAATAGCGGGGAGAACACCGGGGAGCTGTTTTTT.

The rearrangement links TRBV7-3 to TRBJ2-1, with 12 bases fitting TRBD2. The germline gives CDR1 SGHTA, CDR2 FQGTGA. The CDR3 totals 15 residues. J was trimmed by 5 bases and V by 5 bases; bases with no gene match: 4. The CDR3 region has the DNA TGTGCCAGCAGCCTCGGACTAGCGGGAAACAATGAGCAGTTCTTC. Its protein is CASSLGLAGNNEQFF. Filled out from reference TRBV7-3 and TRBJ2-1, the complete variable domain reads GAGVSQTPSNKVTEKGKYVELRCDPISGHTALYWYRQSLGQGPEFLIYFQGTGAADDSGLPNDRFFAVRPEGSVSTLKIQRTERGDSAVYLCASSLGLAGNNEQFFGPGTRLTVL.

The V and J genes are TRBV6-5 and TRBJ1-5; TRBD1 agrees at 7 bases. V was clipped by 8 bases and J by 6 bases; unmatched bases: 7. Germline CDR1 and CDR2: MNHEY and SVGAGI. This CDR3 is 13 amino acids long. In DNA form, the CDR3 reads TGTGCCAGCCATACAGGGGTAGGTCAGCCCCAGCATTTT. It codes for CASHTGVGQPQHF.

This clone was seen a handful of times. The CDR3 spells CASSPQGTDYGYTF. The CDR3 DNA sequence: TGTGCCAGCAGTCCACAGGGTACGGACTATGGCTACACCTTC. V gene TRBV27 combines with J gene TRBJ1-2, with D possibly TRBD1 on 6 matching bases. The V end lost 5 bases, the J end lost 3 bases, and 13 bases lay between the germline ends. The CDR3 runs to 14 residues. CDR1 MNHEY and CDR2 SMNVEV come from the germline V gene (reference sequence).

The chain has TRBV7-2 and TRBJ1-4, with a possible D match to TRBD1 (5 bases). The germline V gene has CDR1 SGHTA and CDR2 FQGNSA. This CDR3 comprises 12 residues. V lost 5 bases and J lost 10, with 11 bases in between. The CDR3 sequence is CASSRREGKLFF. CDR3 nucleotide sequence: TGTGCCAGCAGCCGCAGGGAGGGAAAACTGTTTTTT.

The chain combines TRBV7-8 with TRBJ2-3, with D possibly being TRBD2 (6 bases). V was cut by 3 bases and J by 14 bases, with 15 bases left in between. Germline loops: CDR1 SGHVS, CDR2 FQNEAQ. CDR3 size: 12 residues. This CDR3 reads CASSFRVGRLYF. CDR3 nucleotide sequence: TGTGCCAGCAGCTTCCGGGTAGGGAGGCTGTATTTT.

This rearrangement joins TRBV4-2 to TRBJ1-1; 8 bases are shared with TRBD1. Looked up from germline, CDR1 is LGHNA and CDR2 is YNFKEQ. J was trimmed by 8 bases and V by 6 bases; bases with no gene match: 8. This CDR3 spans 13 amino acids. The CDR3 spells CASSLDRGTEAFF. The CDR3 DNA reads TGTGCCAGCAGTTTAGACAGGGGCACCGAAGCTTTCTTT.

The genes are TRBV11-3 and TRBJ2-7, with 8 bases fitting TRBD2. The germline CDR1 and CDR2 sequences are SGHNT and YENEEA. The CDR3 is 17 amino acids. With V trimmed by 4 bases and J by 5 bases, 16 bases remained unmatched. The DNA of the CDR3 is TGTGCCAGCAGCTCTAGCTCGGGGGGGGGTCTATGGAACGAGCAGTACTTC. It translates to CASSSSSGGGLWNEQYF.

The J gene is TRBJ1-2, the V gene TRBV13; D possibly corresponds to TRBD1 (5 bases). Germline CDR1 and CDR2: PRHDT and FYEKMQ (reference sequence). The CDR3 totals 15 residues. V lost 6 bases to trimming and J lost 0 bases, with 14 bases between them. Here the CDR3 DNA reads TGTGCCAGCAGAATGGCGGGGACCGCTAACTATGGCTACACCTTC. This sequence encodes CASRMAGTANYGYTF.

V gene TRBV6-5 combines with J gene TRBJ1-3; TRBD1 is a possible D gene (5 bases). Germline loops: CDR1 MNHEY, CDR2 SVGAGI. The CDR3 length is 15 residues. Trimming removed 6 bases from V and 4 bases from J, with 16 bases in between. This chain's CDR3 is CASRPRTSGGNTIYF. CDR3 in DNA: TGTGCCAGCAGACCGAGGACATCTGGGGGAAACACCATATATTTT.

The genes are TRBV29-1 and TRBJ2-7; D is unclear. The germline CDR1 and CDR2 sequences are SQVTM and ANQGSEA. The CDR3 has 13 residues. V was trimmed by 0 bases and J by 1 base, leaving 7 bases between them. This CDR3 is CSVEDGQSYEQYF. The CDR3 coding sequence is TGCAGCGTTGAAGATGGTCAGTCCTACGAGCAGTACTTC.